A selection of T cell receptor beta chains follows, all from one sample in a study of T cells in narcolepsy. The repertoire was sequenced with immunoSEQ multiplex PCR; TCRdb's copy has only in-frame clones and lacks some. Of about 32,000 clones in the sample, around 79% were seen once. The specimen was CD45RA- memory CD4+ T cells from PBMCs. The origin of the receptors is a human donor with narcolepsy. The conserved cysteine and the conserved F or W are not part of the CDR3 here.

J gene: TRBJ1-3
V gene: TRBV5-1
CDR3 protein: ASSISPTGLVY

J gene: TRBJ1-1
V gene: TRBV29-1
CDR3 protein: SVDDRGWDTEAF

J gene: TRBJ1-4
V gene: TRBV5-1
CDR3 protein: ASSLAQGSFGEKLF

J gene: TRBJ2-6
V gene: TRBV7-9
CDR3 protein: ASSPVGANVLT

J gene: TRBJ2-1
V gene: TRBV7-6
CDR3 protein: ASSQTQSQGEQF

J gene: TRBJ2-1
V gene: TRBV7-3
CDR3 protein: ASSPGLAPNNEQF

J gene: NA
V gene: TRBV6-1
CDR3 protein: ASLGSSYEQY

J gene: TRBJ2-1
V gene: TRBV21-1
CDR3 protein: ARGGEDSSSYNEQF

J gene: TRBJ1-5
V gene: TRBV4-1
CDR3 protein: ASSQGTGEDVNQPQH

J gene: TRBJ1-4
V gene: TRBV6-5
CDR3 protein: ASSQDRGKVKLF

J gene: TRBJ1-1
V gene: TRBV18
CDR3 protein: ASSRGRTFLNTEAF

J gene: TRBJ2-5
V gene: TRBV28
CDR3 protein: ASSQETQY

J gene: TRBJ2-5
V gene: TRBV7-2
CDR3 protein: ASTRGTSFETQY

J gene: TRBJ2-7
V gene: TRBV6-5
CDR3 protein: ASRLRTGGSYEQY

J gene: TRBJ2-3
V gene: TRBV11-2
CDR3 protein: ASSLSGQRTDTQY

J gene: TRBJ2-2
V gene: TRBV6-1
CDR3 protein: ASSRGAGTGELF

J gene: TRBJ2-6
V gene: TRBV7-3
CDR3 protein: ASSESTGGGGANVLT

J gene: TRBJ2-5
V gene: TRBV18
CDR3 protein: ASSPRSPALGGKETQY

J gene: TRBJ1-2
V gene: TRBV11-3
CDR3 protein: ASSQSHGRTNYGYT

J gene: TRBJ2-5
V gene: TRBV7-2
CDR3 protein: ASSLGARAETQY

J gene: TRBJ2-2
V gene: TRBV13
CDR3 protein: ASSPGLGGGELF

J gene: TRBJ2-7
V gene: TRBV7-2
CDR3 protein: ASSLGREASYEQY

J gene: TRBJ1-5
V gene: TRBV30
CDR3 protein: AWSVQQVEQPQH

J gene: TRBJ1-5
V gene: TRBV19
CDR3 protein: ASSQSGGVSNQPQH

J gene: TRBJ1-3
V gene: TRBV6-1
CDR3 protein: ASDRGQGNTIY

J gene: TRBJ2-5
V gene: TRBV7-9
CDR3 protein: ASSLGLAAQETQY

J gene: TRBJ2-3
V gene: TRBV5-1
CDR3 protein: ASSLGGRGTPGTQY

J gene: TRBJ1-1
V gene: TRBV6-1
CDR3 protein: ASSDRMNTEAF

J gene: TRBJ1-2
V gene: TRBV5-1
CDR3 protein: ASSEGRGKDGYT

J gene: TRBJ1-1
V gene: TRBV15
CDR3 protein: ATSYHTEAF

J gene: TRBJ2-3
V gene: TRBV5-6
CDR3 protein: ASSLAGGSIADTQY

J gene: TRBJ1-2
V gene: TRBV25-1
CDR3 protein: ASSERGFYGYT

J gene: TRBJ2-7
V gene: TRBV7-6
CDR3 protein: ASSPQGTSGRSGEQY

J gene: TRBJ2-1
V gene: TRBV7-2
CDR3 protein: ASSAGGQSAEQF

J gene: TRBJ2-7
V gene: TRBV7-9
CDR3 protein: ASSPRQEISYEQY

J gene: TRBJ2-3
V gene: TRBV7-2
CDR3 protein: ASSQLGFGDTQY

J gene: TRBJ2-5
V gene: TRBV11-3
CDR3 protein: ASSLGGTGWETQY

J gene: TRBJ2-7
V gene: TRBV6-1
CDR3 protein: ASGQAHEQY

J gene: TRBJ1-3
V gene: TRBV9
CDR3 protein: ASSVTSGNTIY

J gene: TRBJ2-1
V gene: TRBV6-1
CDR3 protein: ASSEVERSFGLSGRVNEQF

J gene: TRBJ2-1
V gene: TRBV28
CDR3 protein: ASSRTTAGVGEQF

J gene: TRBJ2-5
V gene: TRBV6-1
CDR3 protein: ASGSQMGMETQY

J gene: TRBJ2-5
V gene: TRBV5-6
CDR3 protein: ASSLLGRSQETQY

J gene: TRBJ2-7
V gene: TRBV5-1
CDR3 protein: ASSLQSGTGNTYEQY

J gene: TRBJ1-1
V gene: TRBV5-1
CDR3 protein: ASSEGTGNTEAF